The 29 T cell receptor beta chains listed next were all sequenced from one sample in a study of PD-L1 blockade in urothelial cancer. Profiled with immunoSEQ multiplex PCR; TCRdb holds only in-frame clones, not every one. The profile shows 95,000 to 100,000 clones, around 86% of them singletons. The sample's time point: pretreatment peripheral blood. The source was PBMCs, collected around atezolizumab (anti-PD-L1) treatment. The origin of the receptors is a man aged 60 to 75 with urothelial cancer.

This clone came up once. This chain uses TRBV10-2 with TRBJ2-7; 7 bases are a match to TRBD2. The CDR3 has 15 residues. The trim removed 0 bases at V and 2 bases at J, leaving 4 bases unmatched. Germline-derived CDR1 and CDR2 are WSHSY and SAAADI. CDR3 in amino acids: CASSESAGVTYEQYF. CDR3 DNA: TGCGCCAGCAGTGAGTCTGCGGGAGTAACCTACGAGCAGTACTTC.

This chain links TRBV7-2 with TRBJ2-3; 9 bases match TRBD1. Germline CDR1 reads SGHTA; CDR2 reads FQGNSA. CDR3 length: 15 amino acids. V lost 2 bases to trimming and J lost 3 bases; unmatched junction nucleotides: 3. The CDR3 DNA reads as TGTGCCAGCAGCTTAAACAGGGGGCCTACAGATACGCAGTATTTT. This codes for CASSLNRGPTDTQYF.

This clone occurred once. The gene calls are TRBV19 and TRBJ1-5; TRBD1 matches at 7 bases. After removal of 5 bases from V and 0 bases from J, the junction contained 7 bases not matched to a gene. The CDR3 spans 16 residues. Germline values: CDR1 LNHDA, CDR2 SQIVND (reference sequence). The CDR3 sequence: CASSALTGTSNQPQHF. CDR3 DNA: TGTGCCAGTAGTGCCCTGACAGGGACTAGCAATCAGCCCCAGCATTTT.

This chain links TRBV6-4 with TRBJ1-1; D remains unclear. The CDR3 sequence is 14 residues long. Trimming took 2 bases from V and 4 from J, leaving 11 bases between them. Germline-derived CDR1 and CDR2 are MRHNA and SNTAGT. The CDR3 nucleotides are TGTGCCAGCAGTGACGGTGGGGAGGGCACTGAAGCTTTCTTT. It yields the protein CASSDGGEGTEAFF.

The J gene is TRBJ2-2, the V gene TRBV4-1; 8 bases match TRBD2. The germline CDR1 and CDR2 sequences are MGHRA and YSYEKL. V was clipped by 3 bases and J by 5 bases; unmatched bases: 8. This CDR3 spans 16 amino acids. For the CDR3, the DNA is TGCGCCAGCAGCCAGGCAAGCGGGAGATGGACCGGGGAGCTGTTTTTT. Encoded protein: CASSQASGRWTGELFF.

The rearrangement links TRBV5-6 to TRBJ2-5, with D unclear. V lost 4 bases, J lost 0 bases, and 7 bases lay in between. CDR3 size: 13 residues. Per the germline V gene, CDR1 is SGHDT and CDR2 is YYEEEE. The CDR3 protein is CASSPPDQETQYF. The CDR3 region has the DNA TGTGCCAGCAGCCCGCCGGACCAAGAGACCCAGTACTTC.

The chain joins TRBV11-2 to TRBJ2-2; D is unresolved. The V end lost 6 bases, the J end lost 6 bases, and 8 bases lay between the germline ends. CDR1 and CDR2 from the germline V gene are SGHAT and FQNNGV. This CDR3 spans 12 amino acids. The CDR3 spells CASSQEAGELFF. The CDR3 nucleotides are TGTGCCAGCAGTCAAGAGGCCGGGGAGCTGTTTTTT. Looking up the rest from reference TRBV11-2 and TRBJ2-2 gives the full variable domain: EAGVAQSPRYKIIEKRQSVAFWCNPISGHATLYWYQQILGQGPKLLIQFQNNGVVDDSQLPKDRFSAERLKGVDSTLKIQPAKLEDSAVYLCASSQEAGELFFGEGSRLTVL.

The chain is built from TRBV5-1 and TRBJ2-1; 8 nucleotides match TRBD2. In germline, CDR1 is SGHRS, CDR2 YFSETQ. The CDR3 is 14 residues long. With V trimmed by 2 bases and J by 7 bases, 5 bases remained unmatched. The CDR3 sequence is CASSFGGGENEQFF. DNA of the CDR3: TGCGCCAGCAGCTTCGGGGGGGGAGAGAATGAGCAGTTCTTC.

The chain uses TRBV27 and TRBJ1-6; D is unresolved. V was clipped by 7 bases and J by 0 bases, with 4 bases between them. The CDR3 is 13 residues long. Germline lookup yields CDR1 MNHEY and CDR2 SMNVEV (reference sequence). The CDR3 here is CASTGSYNSPLHF. The CDR3 DNA sequence: TGTGCCAGCACGGGCTCCTATAATTCACCCCTCCACTTT.

Concerning this clone itself: One end of the junction does not line up with germline, which may come from a read error. The chain uses TRBV10-2 and TRBJ2-2; D remains unclear. Looked up from germline, CDR1 is WSHSY and CDR2 is SAAADI. CDR3 length equals 14 residues. CDR3 sequence (DNA): TGCGCCAGCAGGGAGTTGGTGGAGACCGGGGAGCTGTTTTTT. Translating gives CASRELVETGELFF.

The rearrangement links TRBV19 to TRBJ1-1; 8 nucleotides line up with TRBD1. Germline trimming cut 1 base from V and 0 bases from J; bases unmatched to any gene: 7. The CDR3 has 17 amino acids. The germline CDR1 and CDR2 sequences are LNHDA and SQIVND (reference sequence). CDR3 in amino acids: CASSIGWGQVMNTEAFF. The CDR3 DNA is TGTGCCAGTAGTATAGGGTGGGGACAGGTTATGAACACTGAAGCTTTCTTT.

The rearrangement joins TRBV7-2 to TRBJ2-2; 8 bases fit TRBD1. With 5 bases clipped from V and 4 bases from J, the junction kept 6 bases outside the gene matches. This CDR3 spans 15 amino acids. In germline, CDR1 is SGHTA, CDR2 FQGNSA. CDR3 DNA: TGTGCCAGCAGCGTTACAGGGGGAGGCACCGGGGAGCTGTTTTTT. Translated, it gives CASSVTGGGTGELFF. Variable domain in full (rest from reference TRBV7-2 and TRBJ2-2): GAGVSQSPSNKVTEKGKDVELRCDPISGHTALYWYRQSLGQGLEFLIYFQGNSAPDKSGLPSDRFSAERTGGSVSTLTIQRTQQEDSAVYLCASSVTGGGTGELFFGEGSRLTVL.

This clone appeared a single time. The rearrangement links TRBV19 to TRBJ1-2, with 7 bases identical to TRBD1. Germline V CDR1 and CDR2: LNHDA, SQIVND (reference sequence). This CDR3 contains 14 residues. The J segment lost 8 bases and the V segment lost 3 bases, leaving 9 bases of the junction unmatched. CDR3 coding DNA: TGTGCCAGTAGTATCCAGGAGGGGGCGGGAGGCTACACCTTC. Encoded protein: CASSIQEGAGGYTF.

The chain couples TRBV19 to TRBJ2-1; 9 bases match TRBD2. After removal of 2 bases from V and 9 bases from J, the junction contained 8 bases not matched to a gene. The CDR3 has 15 amino acids. Germline lookup yields CDR1 LNHDA and CDR2 SQIVND (reference sequence). The CDR3 reads CASSILAGWVGEQFF. The CDR3 DNA is TGTGCCAGTAGTATACTAGCGGGGTGGGTGGGTGAGCAGTTCTTC.

The genes are TRBV28 and TRBJ2-2; 7 nucleotides align to TRBD1. CDR1 and CDR2 (germline): MDHEN, SYDVKM. The CDR3 contains 16 residues. The V and J ends lost 4 bases and 0 bases, in that order; junction bases with no gene match: 5. The DNA of the CDR3 is TGTGCCAGCAGTTCGGGGACAGCGTCGAACACCGGGGAGCTGTTTTTT. Protein sequence: CASSSGTASNTGELFF.

The V gene is TRBV9, the J gene TRBJ2-3; TRBD2 matches 7 bases. V was pared by 4 bases and J by 2 bases, with 7 bases of the junction left unmatched. The germline CDR1 and CDR2 sequences are SGDLS and YYNGEE. CDR3 length equals 15 residues. CDR3 DNA sequence: TGTGCCAGCAGCCACAGACGGGGGGACACAGATACGCAGTATTTT. Protein sequence: CASSHRRGDTDTQYF.

The chain employs TRBV5-1 and TRBJ1-2; no definite D call. Germline V gives CDR1 SGHRS, CDR2 YFSETQ. Trimming took 0 bases from V and 5 from J, leaving 17 bases between them. The CDR3 length is 16 residues. CDR3 sequence reads: CASSLVESGARYGYTF. The CDR3 DNA is TGCGCCAGCAGCTTGGTCGAAAGTGGCGCTAGGTATGGCTACACCTTC.

The rearrangement joins TRBV5-1 to TRBJ2-5, with D possibly being TRBD1 (7 bases). Trimming shortened V by 5 bases and J by 0 bases, and 14 bases separated the two germline ends. Germline V gene data show CDR1 as SGHRS and CDR2 as YFSETQ. This CDR3 spans 15 amino acids. The chain's CDR3 is CASSSQGGYQETQYF. CDR3 nucleotides: TGCGCCAGCAGTAGCCAGGGGGGATACCAAGAGACCCAGTACTTC.

The J gene is TRBJ1-5, the V gene TRBV28, with D maybe TRBD1 (6 bases). This CDR3 region has 13 residues. Per germline, CDR1 MDHEN and CDR2 SYDVKM. Trimming stripped 6 bases from V and 6 bases from J, with 12 bases between. CDR3 region: CASRPQGSQPQHF. The CDR3 DNA is TGTGCCAGCAGACCCCAGGGGTCTCAGCCCCAGCATTTT.

The rearrangement links TRBV7-2 to TRBJ2-5; 7 positions agree with TRBD2. The junction had 9 bases not matched to a gene; V was cut back by 3 bases and J by 2 bases. The CDR3 sequence is 16 residues long. The germline V gene encodes CDR1 SGHTA and CDR2 FQGNSA. CDR3 sequence (DNA): TGTGCCAGCAGCTTCCCCCGACTAGCCTGGCAAGAGACCCAGTACTTC. Protein sequence: CASSFPRLAWQETQYF.

This chain links TRBV10-3 with TRBJ2-5, with TRBD1 matching over 11 bases. The CDR3 totals 18 residues. Losses at the gene ends were 6 bases for V and 5 bases for J; bases not matched to a gene: 17. The germline V gene encodes CDR1 ENHRY and CDR2 SYGVKD. CDR3 sequence (DNA): TGTGCCATCAGCGCCAATCCCCCTGGACAGGGGGCGGGGGAGACCCAGTACTTC. Its protein is CAISANPPGQGAGETQYF.

The rearrangement uses TRBV11-2 and TRBJ2-3; D is perhaps TRBD2 (6 bases). In germline, CDR1 is SGHAT, CDR2 FQNNGV. The germline V and J ends were trimmed by 3 bases and 6 bases, with 10 bases remaining between them. The CDR3 sequence is 13 residues long. The CDR3 nucleotides are TGTGCCAGCAGCTTCCTGGAGGGGGATACGCAGTATTTT. Its translation: CASSFLEGDTQYF.

This rearrangement joins TRBV5-6 to TRBJ2-3; 7 bases match TRBD1. Trimming cost V 5 bases and J 5 bases; bases outside gene matches: 5. The CDR3 is 13 amino acids. CDR1 is SGHDT, CDR2 YYEEEE, per germline. Written as DNA, the CDR3 is TGTGCCAGCAGATTGACAGGGCGAGATACGCAGTATTTT. This encodes CASRLTGRDTQYF.

The chain has TRBV7-2 and TRBJ1-4; unclear D gene. The CDR3 contains 16 residues. Trimming left V 1 base short and J 9 bases short, with 18 bases between. Germline V CDR1 and CDR2: SGHTA, FQGNSA. CDR3 amino acids: CASSLELSGNSQKLFF. The CDR3 region has the DNA TGTGCCAGCAGCTTAGAATTGTCAGGAAATTCCCAAAAACTGTTTTTT.

Only a few counts were recorded for this clone. This chain joins TRBV12-5 and TRBJ2-7, with D hard to call. V was pared by 7 bases and J by 1 base, with 5 bases between. The length of the CDR3 is 11 residues. Germline CDR1 and CDR2: LGHNT and FRNRAP. CDR3 in DNA: TGTGCTAGTGCCCGTTCCTACGAGCAGTACTTC. Translated: CASARSYEQYF. Combining the CDR3 with reference TRBV12-5 and TRBJ2-7 gives the whole variable domain DARVTQTPRHKVTEMGQEVTMRCQPILGHNTVFWYRQTMMQGLELLAYFRNRAPLDDSGMPKDRFSAEMPDATLATLKIQPSEPRDSAVYFCASARSYEQYFGPGTRLTVT.

CDR3 nucleotide sequence: TGCGCCAGCAGCTCAGCCGGGGTGGGTGGTGAAAAACTGTTTTTT. It is translated as CASSSAGVGGEKLFF. The V call is TRBV5-1, the J call TRBJ1-4, with D hard to call. CDR1 is SGHRS and CDR2 is YFSETQ in the germline V gene. CDR3 length: 15 amino acids. Between the trimmed V and J ends, which lost 3 bases and 7 bases, there was a span of 16 bases.

The J gene is TRBJ2-4, the V gene TRBV30, with D perhaps matching TRBD2 (6 bases). Germline CDR1 is GTSNPN and CDR2 is SVGIG (reference sequence). CDR3 length: 13 amino acids. The V gene lost 5 bases and the J gene lost 6 bases, with 14 bases spanning the gap. The DNA of the CDR3 is TGTGCCTGGTCGGATACCGGGAGAAACATTCAGTACTTC. This codes for CAWSDTGRNIQYF.

This sequence joins TRBV28 and TRBJ1-2; D possibly corresponds to TRBD1 (6 bases). This CDR3 spans 18 amino acids. Germline values: CDR1 MDHEN, CDR2 SYDVKM. V shed 3 bases and J shed 2 bases, with 22 bases lying between them. The DNA of the CDR3 is TGTGCCAGCAGTTTGGCAGGGACAATGGCCCCATACAACTATGGCTACACCTTC. Translation: CASSLAGTMAPYNYGYTF.

Notes on this clone: The same CDR3 arises from other DNA sequences in this sample as well. The chain uses TRBV5-1 and TRBJ1-2; 7 nucleotides align to TRBD1. The CDR3 spans 13 residues. Germline CDR1 reads SGHRS; CDR2 reads YFSETQ. Trimming removed 4 bases from V and 3 bases from J; junction bases left unmatched: 3. CDR3 nucleotide sequence: TGCGCCAGCAGCCTCGACAGGGACTATGGCTACACCTTC. It yields the protein CASSLDRDYGYTF.